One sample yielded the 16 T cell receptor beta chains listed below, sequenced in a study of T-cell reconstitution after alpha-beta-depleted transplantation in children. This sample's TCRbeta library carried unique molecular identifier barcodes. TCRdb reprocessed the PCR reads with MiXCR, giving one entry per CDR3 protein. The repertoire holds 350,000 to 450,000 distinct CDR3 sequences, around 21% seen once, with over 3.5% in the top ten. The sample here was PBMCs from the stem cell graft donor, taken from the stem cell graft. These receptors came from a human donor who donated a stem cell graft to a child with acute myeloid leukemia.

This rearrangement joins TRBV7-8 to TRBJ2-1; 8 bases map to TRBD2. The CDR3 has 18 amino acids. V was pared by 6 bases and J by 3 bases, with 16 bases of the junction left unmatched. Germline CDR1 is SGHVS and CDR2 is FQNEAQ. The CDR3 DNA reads TGTGCCAGCAGGAGGGGGAGCGGGAGCGGGTTTGGCTACAATGAGCAGTTCTTC. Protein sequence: CASRRGSGSGFGYNEQFF. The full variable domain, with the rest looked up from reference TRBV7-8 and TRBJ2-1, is GAGVSQSPRYKVAKRGQDVALRCDPISGHVSLFWYQQALGQGPEFLTYFQNEAQLDKSGLPSDRFFAERPEGSVSTLKIQRTQQEDSAVYLCASRRGSGSGFGYNEQFFGPGTRLTVL.

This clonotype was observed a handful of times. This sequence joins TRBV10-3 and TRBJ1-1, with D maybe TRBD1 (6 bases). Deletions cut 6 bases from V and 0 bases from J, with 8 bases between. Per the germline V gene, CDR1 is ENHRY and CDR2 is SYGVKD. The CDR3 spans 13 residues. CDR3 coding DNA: TGTGCCATCAGGCAGGGGATGAACACTGAAGCTTTCTTT. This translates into CAIRQGMNTEAFF.

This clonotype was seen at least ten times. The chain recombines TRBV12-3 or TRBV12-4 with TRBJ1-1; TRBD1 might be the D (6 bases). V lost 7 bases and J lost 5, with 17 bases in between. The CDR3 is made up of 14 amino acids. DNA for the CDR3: TGTGCCAGCACCTTGGGGGGGCGAGGGACTGAAGCTTTCTTT. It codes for CASTLGGRGTEAFF.

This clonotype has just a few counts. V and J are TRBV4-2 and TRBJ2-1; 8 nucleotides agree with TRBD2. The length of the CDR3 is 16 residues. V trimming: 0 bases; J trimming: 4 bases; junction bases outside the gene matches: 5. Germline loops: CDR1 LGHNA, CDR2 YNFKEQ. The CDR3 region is CASSQDRVAGYNEQFF. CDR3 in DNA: TGTGCCAGCAGCCAAGATCGGGTAGCGGGATACAATGAGCAGTTCTTC.

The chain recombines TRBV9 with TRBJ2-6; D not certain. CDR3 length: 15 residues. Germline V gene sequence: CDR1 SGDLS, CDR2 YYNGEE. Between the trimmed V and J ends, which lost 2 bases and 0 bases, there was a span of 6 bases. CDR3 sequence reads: CASSVPGSGANVLTF. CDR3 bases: TGTGCCAGCAGCGTCCCGGGCTCTGGGGCCAACGTCCTGACTTTC.

CDR3 bases: TGCGCCAGCAGCGAGCTTGGGGCCGAGCAGTACTTC. Residues: CASSELGAEQYF. The chain has TRBV10-2 and TRBJ2-7, with D possibly TRBD1 on 5 matching bases. V lost 6 bases and J lost 6, with 12 bases in between. The CDR3 runs 12 residues. Per germline, CDR1 WSHSY and CDR2 SAAADI.

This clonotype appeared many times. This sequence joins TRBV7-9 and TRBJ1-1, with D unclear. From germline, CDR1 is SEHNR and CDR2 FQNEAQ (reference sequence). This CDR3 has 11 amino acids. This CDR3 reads CASAVNTEAFF. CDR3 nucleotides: TGTGCGAGCGCGGTAAACACTGAAGCTTTCTTT.

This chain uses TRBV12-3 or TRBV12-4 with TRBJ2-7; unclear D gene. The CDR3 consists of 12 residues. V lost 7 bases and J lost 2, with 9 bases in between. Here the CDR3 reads CASTKAPYEQYF. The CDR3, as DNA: TGTGCCAGCACCAAGGCGCCCTACGAGCAGTACTTC.

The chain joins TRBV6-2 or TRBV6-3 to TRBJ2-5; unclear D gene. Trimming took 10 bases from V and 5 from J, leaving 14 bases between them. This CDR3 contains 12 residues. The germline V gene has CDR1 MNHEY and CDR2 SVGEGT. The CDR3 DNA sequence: TGTGCCACGAAGACACGACGGGAGACCCAGTACTTC. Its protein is CATKTRRETQYF.

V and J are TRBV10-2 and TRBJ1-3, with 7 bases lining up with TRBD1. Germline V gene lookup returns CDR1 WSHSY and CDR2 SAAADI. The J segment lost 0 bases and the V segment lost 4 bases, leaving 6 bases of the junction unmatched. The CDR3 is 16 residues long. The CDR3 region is CASSGTGKTSGNTIYF. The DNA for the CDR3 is TGCGCCAGCAGTGGGACAGGCAAAACCTCTGGAAACACCATATATTTT.

CDR3 sequence: CASSLGGRMSDTQYF. The CDR3 bases are TGTGCCAGCAGTTTGGGCGGGAGGATGTCAGATACGCAGTATTTT. This rearrangement joins TRBV28 to TRBJ2-3, with 8 bases aligning to TRBD2. The V gene end was trimmed by 3 bases and the J gene end by 4 bases; junction bases not matched to a gene: 6. The CDR3 runs to 15 residues. Germline V gene data show CDR1 as MDHEN and CDR2 as SYDVKM.

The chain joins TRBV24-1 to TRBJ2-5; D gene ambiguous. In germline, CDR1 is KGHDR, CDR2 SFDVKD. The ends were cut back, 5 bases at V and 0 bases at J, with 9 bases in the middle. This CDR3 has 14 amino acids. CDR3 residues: CATSASDYQETQYF. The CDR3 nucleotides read TGTGCCACCAGTGCCTCAGACTACCAAGAGACCCAGTACTTC.

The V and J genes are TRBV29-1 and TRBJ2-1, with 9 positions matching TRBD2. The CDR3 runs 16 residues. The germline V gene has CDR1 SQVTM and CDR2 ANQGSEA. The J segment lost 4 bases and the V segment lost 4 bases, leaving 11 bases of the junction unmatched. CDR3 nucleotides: TGCAGCGTTGGCCCCCCACTAGCGGGCTTATACAATGAGCAGTTCTTC. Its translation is CSVGPPLAGLYNEQFF.

The DNA for the CDR3 is TGTGCCAGCAGTCCAAGGGAGTACCTGAATACGCAGTATTTT. It encodes CASSPREYLNTQYF. The V and J genes are TRBV28 and TRBJ2-3; D is perhaps TRBD2 (5 bases). The V and J ends lost 5 bases and 7 bases respectively, with 16 bases between them. CDR1 MDHEN and CDR2 SYDVKM come from the germline V gene. This CDR3 region has 14 residues.

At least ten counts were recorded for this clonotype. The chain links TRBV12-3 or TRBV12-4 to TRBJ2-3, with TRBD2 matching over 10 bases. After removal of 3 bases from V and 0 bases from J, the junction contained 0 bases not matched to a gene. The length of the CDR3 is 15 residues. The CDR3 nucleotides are TGTGCCAGCAGTTTGACTAGCGGGAGCACAGATACGCAGTATTTT. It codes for CASSLTSGSTDTQYF.

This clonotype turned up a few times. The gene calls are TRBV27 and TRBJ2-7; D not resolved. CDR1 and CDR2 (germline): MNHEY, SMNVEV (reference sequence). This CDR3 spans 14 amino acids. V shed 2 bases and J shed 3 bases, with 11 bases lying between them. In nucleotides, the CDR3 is TGTGCCAGCAGTTTAGCCATCGGAGACTACGAGCAGTACTTC. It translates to CASSLAIGDYEQYF.